Shown below are 19 T cell receptor beta chains from a single sample sequenced in a study of T-cell memory formation after mild COVID-19. TCRdb re-called the 5' RACE reads with MiXCR, one entry per CDR3 protein. The data hold about 410,000 distinct CDR3 sequences, with roughly a quarter observed a single time. Input material: PBMCs or a T cell subset sorted from them (not recorded which). These receptors all come from an adult woman who had mild COVID-19 (a few samples of this study predate the infection). Cell type and time point are not known.

This clonotype was counted between two and nine times. The CDR3 bases are TGTGCCAACCTACCCCCACCCGGGACAGTATTCGATACGCAGTATTTT. Translated: CANLPPPGTVFDTQYF. This chain connects TRBV6-8 to TRBJ2-3, with 7 bases aligning to TRBD1. Germline V gene data show CDR1 as MNHGY and CDR2 as SAAAGT. The CDR3 contains 16 residues. V was pared by 10 bases and J by 6 bases, with 19 bases of the junction left unmatched.

This clonotype was observed many times. V is TRBV4-1 and J is TRBJ1-2; a weak D match, TRBD1 (6 bases). This CDR3 has 14 amino acids. Trimming left V 0 bases short and J 4 bases short, with 9 bases between. Germline values: CDR1 MGHRA, CDR2 YSYEKL. Here the CDR3 reads CASSQEGQIYGYTF. The DNA for the CDR3 is TGCGCCAGCAGCCAAGAAGGACAGATCTATGGCTACACCTTC.

V and J are TRBV10-3 and TRBJ2-2; D not resolved. This CDR3 is built from 12 residues. Per germline, CDR1 ENHRY and CDR2 SYGVKD. V dropped 5 bases and J dropped 4 bases, with 5 bases sitting between them. The CDR3: CAISSSTGELFF. The CDR3 DNA sequence: TGTGCCATCAGTTCAAGCACCGGGGAGCTGTTTTTT.

The rearrangement joins TRBV20-1 to TRBJ2-5; D possibly corresponds to TRBD1 (6 bases). Germline loops: CDR1 DFQATT, CDR2 SNEGSKA (reference sequence). V was trimmed by 2 bases and J by 2 bases, leaving 12 bases between them. The CDR3 is made up of 14 amino acids. CDR3 coding DNA: TGCAGTGCTAGAATGGCGAGGGGGCAAGAGACCCAGTACTTC. Amino acids: CSARMARGQETQYF.

This clonotype was recorded at least ten times. The chain carries TRBV12-3 or TRBV12-4 and TRBJ1-5, with D perhaps matching TRBD1 (5 bases). The V gene lost 6 bases and the J gene lost 5 bases, with 11 bases spanning the gap. The length of the CDR3 is 13 residues. The CDR3 here is CASSFRGDQPQHF. The CDR3 nucleotides read TGTGCCAGCAGCTTCAGAGGGGATCAGCCCCAGCATTTT.

The rearrangement links TRBV5-1 to TRBJ1-1; D gene ambiguous. Germline CDR1 is SGHRS and CDR2 is YFSETQ. V was shortened by 4 bases and J by 11 bases, with 15 bases between the two germline ends. This CDR3 region has 12 residues. The CDR3 sequence: CASSTNLGLAFF. The CDR3 DNA is TGCGCCAGCAGCACTAACCTCGGACTTGCTTTCTTT.

V usage is TRBV30 and J usage is TRBJ2-3; D not certain. Germline V gene data show CDR1 as GTSNPN and CDR2 as SVGIG (reference sequence). The CDR3 covers 16 residues. Trimming left V 0 bases short and J 4 bases short, with 17 bases between. The CDR3 region is CAWSVLSAPGADTQYF. CDR3 nucleotide sequence: TGTGCCTGGAGTGTACTGTCGGCCCCCGGAGCAGATACGCAGTATTTT.

This clonotype was detected a few times. Here the CDR3 DNA reads TGTGCCAGCTTACTTAGTAGCGGCTCCTACAATGAGCAGTTCTTC. It yields the protein CASLLSSGSYNEQFF. The chain has TRBV11-2 and TRBJ2-1; maybe TRBD2 (6 bases). The V gene's germline CDR1 is SGHAT and CDR2 FQNNGV. The V end lost 8 bases, the J end lost 0 bases, and 14 bases lay between the germline ends. CDR3 length equals 15 residues.

This clonotype has a handful of counts. CDR3 sequence (DNA): TGTGCCAGCAGCTTCGGGGAGGCCTATGGCTACACCTTC. This encodes CASSFGEAYGYTF. The chain has TRBV7-8 and TRBJ1-2; D is unresolved. Germline-derived CDR1 and CDR2 are SGHVS and FQNEAQ. The CDR3 covers 13 residues. V shed 3 bases and J shed 4 bases, with 9 bases lying between them.

This clonotype was picked up a small number of times. The chain uses TRBV6-2 or TRBV6-3 and TRBJ2-1; the D is unclear. The CDR3 extends over 14 amino acids. V shed 0 bases and J shed 9 bases, with 12 bases lying between them. CDR1 is MNHEY, CDR2 SVGEGT, per germline. The CDR3 sequence is CASSYSKLVPEQFF. The CDR3 nucleotides read TGTGCCAGCAGTTACTCGAAATTGGTCCCTGAGCAGTTCTTC.

The rearrangement links TRBV4-1 to TRBJ2-1, with 8 nucleotides matching TRBD1. The trim removed 6 bases at V and 6 bases at J, leaving 4 bases unmatched. Germline values: CDR1 MGHRA, CDR2 YSYEKL. CDR3 length: 13 residues. CDR3 amino acids: CASRPTGGNEQFF. CDR3 bases: TGCGCCAGCAGACCCACAGGGGGCAATGAGCAGTTCTTC.

V gene TRBV4-3 combines with J gene TRBJ2-1; TRBD2 aligns across 10 bases. Germline CDR1 is LGHNA and CDR2 is YSLEER. The trim removed 1 base at V and 8 bases at J, leaving 5 bases unmatched. CDR3 length: 15 residues. The CDR3 region is CASSQASGRGYEQFF. The CDR3, as DNA: TGCGCCAGCAGCCAAGCAAGCGGGAGGGGTTATGAGCAGTTCTTC.

V and J are TRBV27 and TRBJ2-7; 9 nucleotides match TRBD1. Germline V gives CDR1 MNHEY, CDR2 SMNVEV (reference sequence). V was clipped by 3 bases and J by 2 bases; unmatched bases: 14. The length of the CDR3 is 18 residues. CDR3 sequence (DNA): TGTGCCAGCAGTTTTAGAATTGGGGACAGGGTTACGACCTACGAGCAGTACTTC. Its protein product is CASSFRIGDRVTTYEQYF.

This clonotype was seen at least ten times. The chain joins TRBV27 to TRBJ2-6, with no clear D. Germline V gives CDR1 MNHEY, CDR2 SMNVEV (reference sequence). Trimming took off 1 base at V and 0 bases at J, with 13 bases between the two ends. The CDR3 runs to 18 residues. The chain's CDR3 is CASSLYAPVSSGANVLTF. Written as DNA, the CDR3 is TGTGCCAGCAGTTTATATGCGCCAGTTTCCTCTGGGGCCAACGTCCTGACTTTC.

This clonotype was counted at least ten times. The CDR3 DNA reads as TGTGCCAGCAGTTACCAGCAGGTCTCCGAGCAGTACTTC. Amino acid sequence: CASSYQQVSEQYF. This chain connects TRBV27 to TRBJ2-7; D remains unclear. The CDR3 totals 13 residues. Trimming left V 4 bases short and J 6 bases short, with 13 bases between. In germline, CDR1 is MNHEY, CDR2 SMNVEV (reference sequence).

This chain uses TRBV6-5 with TRBJ1-2; 8 nucleotides agree with TRBD1. The germline gives CDR1 MNHEY, CDR2 SVGAGI. J gave up 5 bases and V 2 bases, and 4 bases lay outside the gene matches. The CDR3 totals 14 residues. CDR3 DNA sequence: TGTGCCAGCAGTTACCTGGACAGGGATTATGGCTACACCTTC. Protein product: CASSYLDRDYGYTF.

In this sample, this clonotype turned up a few times. The rearrangement uses TRBV3-1 and TRBJ1-2, with TRBD1 matching 7 bases. CDR1 is LGHDT, CDR2 YNNKEL, per germline (reference sequence). V was clipped by 4 bases and J by 3 bases; unmatched bases: 17. The CDR3 consists of 18 residues. CDR3 sequence reads: CASSPAVERTGLDYGYTF. CDR3 nucleotide sequence: TGTGCCAGCAGCCCTGCTGTGGAAAGGACAGGTTTGGACTATGGCTACACCTTC.

The V gene is TRBV18, the J gene TRBJ2-5, with D unclear. Trimming shortened V by 3 bases and J by 7 bases, and 9 bases separated the two germline ends. In germline, CDR1 is KGHSH, CDR2 LQKENI. The CDR3 has 12 residues. The CDR3 spells CASSPAERTQYF. Written as DNA, the CDR3 is TGTGCCAGCTCACCCGCGGAACGGACCCAGTACTTC.

The chain links TRBV11-2 to TRBJ2-1; D remains ambiguous. Trimming cost V 4 bases and J 0 bases, with 10 bases left between them. This CDR3 comprises 15 residues. Germline loops: CDR1 SGHAT, CDR2 FQNNGV. CDR3 in amino acids: CASSSEMSSYNEQFF. The CDR3, as DNA: TGTGCCAGCAGCTCGGAAATGAGCTCCTACAATGAGCAGTTCTTC.